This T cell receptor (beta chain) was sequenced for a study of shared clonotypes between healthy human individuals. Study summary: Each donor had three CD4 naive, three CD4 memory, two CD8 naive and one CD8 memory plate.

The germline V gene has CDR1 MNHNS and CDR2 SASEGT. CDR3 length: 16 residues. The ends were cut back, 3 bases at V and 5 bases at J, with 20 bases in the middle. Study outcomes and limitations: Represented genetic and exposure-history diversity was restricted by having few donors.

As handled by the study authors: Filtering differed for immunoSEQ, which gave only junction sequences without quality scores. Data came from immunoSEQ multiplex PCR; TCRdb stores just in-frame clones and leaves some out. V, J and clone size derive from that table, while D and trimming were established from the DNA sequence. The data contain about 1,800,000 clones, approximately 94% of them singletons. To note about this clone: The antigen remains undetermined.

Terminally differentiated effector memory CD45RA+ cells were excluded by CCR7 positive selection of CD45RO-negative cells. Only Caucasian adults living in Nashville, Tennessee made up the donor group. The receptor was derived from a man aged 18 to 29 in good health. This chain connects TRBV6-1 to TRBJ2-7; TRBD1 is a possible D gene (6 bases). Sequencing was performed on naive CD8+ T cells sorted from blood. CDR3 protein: CASSERGHSQGDEQYF. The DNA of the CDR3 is TGTGCCAGCAGTGAGAGGGGACATTCACAAGGAGACGAGCAGTACTTC.